The next 19 T cell receptor beta chains were all read from a single sample in a study of T cells in Graves' hyperthyroidism and ophthalmopathy (dated by TCRdb to between 2018 and 2020). The receptor library was made with multiplex PCR. Sequencing was carried out with an Illumina HiSeq 2000. Amplification of TCR beta CDR3 regions was carried out from RNA transcripts. For the first round of RT-PCR on the TCR CDR3, the HTBI primer set was used together with the Qiagen OneStep RT-PCR kit. TCRdb's own reprocessing of the public reads used fastp at Q25 and MiXCR and kept productive beta chains. Identical CDR3 proteins give one entry, which carries the most common genes and DNA. The sample has fewer than 450,000 distinct CDR3 sequences on record, about a sixth of them singletons. Of the sample, around a third is held by the ten largest clones. Sequencing was carried out using blood. These receptors all come from a woman younger than 45 with Graves' hyperthyroidism that later progressed to Graves' ophthalmopathy.

This clonotype was counted a few times. The chain combines TRBV27 with TRBJ1-2; perhaps TRBD1 as D (5 bases). The CDR3 has 15 amino acids. Germline CDR1 and CDR2: MNHEY and SMNVEV (reference sequence). V was pared by 4 bases and J by 2 bases, with 14 bases between. The CDR3 coding sequence is TGTGCCAGCAGTTCCGGCGGGGCGGCGAACTATGGCTACACCTTC. Protein: CASSSGGAANYGYTF.

This clonotype was recorded at least ten times. The rearrangement uses TRBV6-1 and TRBJ2-5, with D possibly matching TRBD2 (5 bases). This CDR3 has 14 residues. Germline lookup yields CDR1 MNHNS and CDR2 SASEGT. V was trimmed by 6 bases and J by 4 bases, leaving 15 bases between them. The CDR3 DNA reads as TGTGCCAGCAGCCCCCGGGTGGGAGCAGAGACCCAGTACTTC. Its protein product is CASSPRVGAETQYF.

This clonotype was counted at least ten times. The gene calls are TRBV12-3 or TRBV12-4 and TRBJ1-2; a possible D gene is TRBD1 (5 bases). The CDR3 totals 12 residues. Trimming removed 6 bases from V and 8 bases from J, with 13 bases in between. The CDR3 nucleotides read TGTGCCAGCAGCCCGGGACTTTTCGGCTACACCTTC. It encodes CASSPGLFGYTF.

The sample holds a few counts of this clonotype. The rearrangement links TRBV4-1 to TRBJ1-2; no definite D call. Per germline, CDR1 MGHRA and CDR2 YSYEKL. Trimming pared 1 base from V and 2 bases from J, leaving 8 bases between. CDR3 length equals 14 residues. In nucleotides, the CDR3 is TGCGCCAGCAGCCAAGTTGGGCAGAACTATGGCTACACCTTC. This sequence encodes CASSQVGQNYGYTF.

The chain recombines TRBV10-1 with TRBJ2-3; 11 positions match TRBD2. Trimming at V came to 0 bases and at J to 1 base, leaving 6 bases not matched to a gene. This CDR3 is 18 amino acids long. The germline CDR1 and CDR2 sequences are WNHNN and SYGVQD (reference sequence). The CDR3 sequence: CASSESGQLAGGTDTQYF. The DNA for the CDR3 is TGCGCCAGCAGTGAGTCGGGACAACTAGCGGGAGGCACAGATACGCAGTATTTT.

The rearrangement joins TRBV7-9 to TRBJ1-5; D is possibly TRBD1 (6 bases). The CDR3 covers 14 residues. Germline V gives CDR1 SEHNR, CDR2 FQNEAQ (reference sequence). V lost 4 bases and J 6 bases, leaving 13 bases between the germline ends. This CDR3 reads CASSSGGRSQPQHF. The CDR3 DNA sequence: TGTGCCAGCAGCTCGGGGGGCCGCAGTCAGCCCCAGCATTTT.

This clonotype was counted at least ten times. This chain uses TRBV15 with TRBJ1-2; a possible D gene is TRBD1 (5 bases). Deletions cut 5 bases from V and 0 bases from J, with 7 bases between. The germline V gene encodes CDR1 LNHNV and CDR2 YYDKDF (reference sequence). This CDR3 is 13 amino acids long. The chain's CDR3 is CATSGAPNYGYTF. CDR3 in DNA: TGTGCCACCAGCGGGGCACCTAACTATGGCTACACCTTC.

This clonotype was seen ten or more times. The gene calls are TRBV28 and TRBJ2-5; a weak D match, TRBD1 (6 bases). The V and J ends lost 0 bases and 1 base respectively, with 9 bases between them. The CDR3 runs to 15 residues. Germline values: CDR1 MDHEN, CDR2 SYDVKM. This chain's CDR3 is CASSLWGATQETQYF. CDR3 DNA: TGTGCCAGCAGTTTATGGGGGGCCACCCAAGAGACCCAGTACTTC.

The J gene is TRBJ2-7, the V gene TRBV11-2; D remains unclear. Germline V CDR1 and CDR2: SGHAT, FQNNGV. Trimming cost V 2 bases and J 2 bases, with 13 bases left between them. The CDR3 totals 15 residues. The CDR3 nucleotides are TGTGCCAGCAGCTTAAATCAGGATCCTCCCTACGAGCAGTACTTC. The encoded protein is CASSLNQDPPYEQYF.

CDR3 sequence reads: CASSSPRTGSAPGYTF. CDR3 in DNA: TGTGCCAGTAGTAGCCCAAGGACAGGGTCCGCTCCTGGCTACACCTTC. The J gene is TRBJ1-2, the V gene TRBV19; 8 bases are a match to TRBD1. The CDR3 sequence is 16 residues long. Trimming removed 4 bases from V and 7 bases from J; junction bases left unmatched: 14. Per germline, CDR1 LNHDA and CDR2 SQIVND (reference sequence).

This clonotype was counted ten times or more. The genes are TRBV5-1 and TRBJ2-7, with D perhaps TRBD1 (8 bases). This CDR3 spans 15 amino acids. Germline V gene sequence: CDR1 SGHRS, CDR2 YFSETQ. Trimming took off 3 bases at V and 4 bases at J, with 17 bases between the two ends. CDR3 amino acids: CASSYLQGGVYEQYF. In nucleotides, the CDR3 is TGCGCCAGCAGCTACTTACAGGGGGGGGTATACGAGCAGTACTTC.

In this sample, this clonotype turned up many times. This chain uses TRBV5-6 with TRBJ2-1; 8 bases fit TRBD1. Germline assignment: CDR1 SGHDT and CDR2 YYEEEE. This CDR3 region has 17 residues. J was trimmed by 4 bases and V by 2 bases; bases with no gene match: 11. CDR3 region: CASSLEIRDRLYNEQFF. The CDR3 bases are TGTGCCAGCAGCTTAGAAATCCGGGACAGGTTATACAATGAGCAGTTCTTC.

This clonotype was counted ten times or more. The rearrangement joins TRBV27 to TRBJ2-5; TRBD2 matches at 9 bases. With 0 bases clipped from V and 0 bases from J, the junction kept 2 bases outside the gene matches. The CDR3 runs to 16 residues. Per the germline V gene, CDR1 is MNHEY and CDR2 is SMNVEV (reference sequence). The CDR3 bases are TGTGCCAGCAGTTTATCTCCTAGCGGGGACCAAGAGACCCAGTACTTC. Translating it yields CASSLSPSGDQETQYF.

There are a few counts of this clonotype. The V gene is TRBV7-8, the J gene TRBJ2-5; 9 nucleotides agree with TRBD1. Germline CDR1 is SGHVS and CDR2 is FQNEAQ. This CDR3 region has 15 residues. The V and J ends lost 3 bases and 4 bases, in that order; junction bases with no gene match: 6. The CDR3 reads CASSLGQGFAETQYF. CDR3 nucleotides: TGTGCCAGCAGCTTGGGACAGGGTTTCGCAGAGACCCAGTACTTC. The entire variable domain, with the rest obtained from reference TRBV7-8 and TRBJ2-5, is as follows: GAGVSQSPRYKVAKRGQDVALRCDPISGHVSLFWYQQALGQGPEFLTYFQNEAQLDKSGLPSDRFFAERPEGSVSTLKIQRTQQEDSAVYLCASSLGQGFAETQYFGPGTRLLVL.

This clonotype was found many times. The genes are TRBV20-1 and TRBJ2-3, with D possibly TRBD2 on 7 matching bases. The germline V gene encodes CDR1 DFQATT and CDR2 SNEGSKA (reference sequence). The CDR3 consists of 15 residues. V shed 4 bases and J shed 1 base, with 15 bases lying between them. The CDR3 region is CSAMGGGGGTDTQYF. CDR3 DNA: TGCAGTGCTATGGGGGGAGGGGGGGGCACAGATACGCAGTATTTT.

Ten or more counts support this clonotype. This chain links TRBV9 with TRBJ2-5, with 8 nucleotides matching TRBD2. This CDR3 spans 16 amino acids. The V segment lost 2 bases and the J segment 5 bases; nucleotides outside the gene matches: 11. CDR1 and CDR2 (germline): SGDLS, YYNGEE. CDR3 region: CASSVSGKGLSETQYF. CDR3 sequence (DNA): TGTGCCAGCAGCGTTAGCGGGAAGGGTCTTTCCGAGACCCAGTACTTC.

This clonotype was detected many times. The V gene is TRBV20-1, the J gene TRBJ2-7; 7 nucleotides line up with TRBD1. This CDR3 is built from 13 residues. Trimming took 3 bases from V and 3 from J; bases not matched to a gene: 5. CDR1 DFQATT and CDR2 SNEGSKA come from the germline V gene (reference sequence). The CDR3 sequence is CSARSTGSYEQYF. The CDR3 coding sequence is TGCAGTGCTAGGTCGACAGGGAGCTACGAGCAGTACTTC.

At least ten counts were recorded for this clonotype. The V call is TRBV7-8, the J call TRBJ1-6, with 7 bases matching TRBD1. CDR1 and CDR2 from the germline V gene are SGHVS and FQNEAQ. V lost 3 bases, J lost 9 bases, and 8 bases stayed unmatched. The CDR3 runs to 15 residues. The CDR3 nucleotides read TGTGCCAGCAGCTTCCGGGACAGTGATGTTTCACCCCTCCACTTT. Translated: CASSFRDSDVSPLHF.

This clonotype was counted a few times. The chain joins TRBV10-3 to TRBJ1-1; D unclear. Trimming removed 2 bases at V and 1 base at J, with 2 bases between. The CDR3 has 12 amino acids. The germline V gene has CDR1 ENHRY and CDR2 SYGVKD. CDR3 loop: CAISERNTEAFF. The CDR3 region has the DNA TGTGCCATCAGTGAGAGGAACACTGAAGCTTTCTTT.